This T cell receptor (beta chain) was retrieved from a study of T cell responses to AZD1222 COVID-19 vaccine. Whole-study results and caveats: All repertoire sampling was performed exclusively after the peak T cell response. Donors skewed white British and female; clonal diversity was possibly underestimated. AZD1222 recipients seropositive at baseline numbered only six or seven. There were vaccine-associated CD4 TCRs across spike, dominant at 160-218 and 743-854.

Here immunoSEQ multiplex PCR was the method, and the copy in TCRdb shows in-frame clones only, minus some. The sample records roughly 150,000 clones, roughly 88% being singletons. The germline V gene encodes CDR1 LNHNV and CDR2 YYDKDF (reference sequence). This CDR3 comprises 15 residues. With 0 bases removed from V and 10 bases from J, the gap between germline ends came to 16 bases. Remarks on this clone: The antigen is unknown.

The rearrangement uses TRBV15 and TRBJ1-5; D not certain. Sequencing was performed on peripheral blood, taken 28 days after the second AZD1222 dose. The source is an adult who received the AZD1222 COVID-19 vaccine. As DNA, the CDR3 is TGTGCCACCAGCAGAGATAAGGAGGTTCGGGAACCCCAGCATTTT. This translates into CATSRDKEVREPQHF.